The 24 T cell receptor beta chains presented below share a single source sample, sequenced in a study of blood T cell repertoires in COVID-19. The repertoire was sequenced with immunoSEQ multiplex PCR; TCRdb's copy has only in-frame clones and lacks some. The sample lists tens of thousands of clones, 88% occurring once. What was sequenced was PBMCs or T cells enriched from blood (not recorded which). Source of these receptors: a woman between 40 and 50 years old who had recovered from COVID-19.

The genes are TRBV2 and TRBJ1-2; TRBD1 agrees at 8 bases. The CDR3 is 14 residues long. Trimming removed 7 bases from V and 4 bases from J; junction bases left unmatched: 8. In germline, CDR1 is SNHLY, CDR2 FYNNEI. The CDR3 reads CASNRGQDVYGYTF. The CDR3 bases are TGTGCCAGCAACCGGGGACAGGACGTCTATGGCTACACCTTC.

The chain couples TRBV2 to TRBJ1-2; 7 positions match TRBD1. The CDR3 loop spans 16 amino acids. With V trimmed by 1 base and J by 7 bases, 12 bases remained unmatched. Germline V gene lookup returns CDR1 SNHLY and CDR2 FYNNEI. The CDR3, as DNA: TGTGCCAGCAGTGAAGGGAAAATCGGCAGGGGGTCTGGCTACACCTTC. This translates into CASSEGKIGRGSGYTF.

The chain has TRBV4-1 and TRBJ2-5; 7 nucleotides agree with TRBD1. The CDR3 length is 18 residues. V lost 1 base, J lost 0 bases, and 11 bases stayed unmatched. Germline CDR1 reads MGHRA; CDR2 reads YSYEKL. Here the CDR3 reads CASSQVWAGGSYQETQYF. As DNA, the CDR3 is TGCGCCAGCAGCCAAGTGTGGGCAGGGGGATCGTACCAAGAGACCCAGTACTTC.

This chain links TRBV11-2 with TRBJ2-5; the match to TRBD2 covers 8 bases. Trimming at V came to 6 bases and at J to 12 bases, leaving 12 bases not matched to a gene. Germline assignment: CDR1 SGHAT and CDR2 FQNNGV. The CDR3 loop spans 13 amino acids. CDR3 nucleotides: TGTGCCAGCAGGTACACCGCGGCCGGGGGGGAGTACTTC. Translation: CASRYTAAGGEYF. Using reference TRBV11-2 and TRBJ2-5 for the parts outside the CDR3, the full variable domain is EAGVAQSPRYKIIEKRQSVAFWCNPISGHATLYWYQQILGQGPKLLIQFQNNGVVDDSQLPKDRFSAERLKGVDSTLKIQPAKLEDSAVYLCASRYTAAGGEYFGPGTRLLVL.

The V gene is TRBV10-3, the J gene TRBJ2-1; weak D call: TRBD2 (6 bases). Trimming cost V 3 bases and J 0 bases, with 12 bases left between them. Germline lookup yields CDR1 ENHRY and CDR2 SYGVKD. The CDR3 runs 16 residues. Written as DNA, the CDR3 is TGTGCCATCAGTGACTATAGCGGTGGCTCCTACAATGAGCAGTTCTTC. Protein: CAISDYSGGSYNEQFF.

V is TRBV19 and J is TRBJ1-1; D is unresolved. V lost 6 bases, J lost 7 bases, and 9 bases lay in between. The CDR3 covers 11 residues. Germline V gene lookup returns CDR1 LNHDA and CDR2 SQIVND (reference sequence). The CDR3 sequence is CASSAGLEAFF. CDR3 in DNA: TGTGCCAGTAGCGCGGGTCTTGAAGCTTTCTTT.

The chain couples TRBV3-1 (or the pseudogene TRBV3-2) to TRBJ2-7, with TRBD2 matching 7 bases. Trimming at V came to 0 bases and at J to 9 bases, leaving 11 bases not matched to a gene. The CDR3 contains 15 residues. The germline CDR1 and CDR2 sequences are LGHDT and YNNKEL (reference sequence). This CDR3 reads CASSQEERGRVRQYF. CDR3 DNA: TGTGCCAGCAGCCAAGAGGAGCGGGGCCGGGTAAGGCAGTACTTC.

The rearrangement links TRBV5-3 to TRBJ2-7, with 8 bases matching TRBD2. TRBV5-3 counts as an open reading frame of uncertain function. This CDR3 spans 16 amino acids. The J segment lost 3 bases and the V segment lost 2 bases, leaving 10 bases of the junction unmatched. The CDR3 nucleotides are TGTGCCAGAAGCTTCGGGGGGGCTTATACCCGCTACGAGCAGTACTTC. Translation gives CARSFGGAYTRYEQYF.

The chain recombines TRBV27 with TRBJ2-1; D might be TRBD1 (6 bases). V lost 1 base to trimming and J lost 9 bases, with 10 bases between them. The germline V gene has CDR1 MNHEY and CDR2 SMNVEV (reference sequence). The length of the CDR3 is 13 residues. The CDR3 DNA reads TGTGCCAGCAGTTTATTAAAAGGGGGTGAGCAGTTCTTC. This encodes CASSLLKGGEQFF.

The V gene is TRBV3-1 (or the pseudogene TRBV3-2), the J gene TRBJ1-1, with a tentative D call TRBD1 (6 bases). The V and J ends lost 4 bases and 6 bases respectively, with 15 bases between them. The CDR3 contains 14 residues. Germline CDR1 is LGHDT and CDR2 is YNNKEL (reference sequence). This CDR3 is CASSRGQFPSEAFF. CDR3 sequence (DNA): TGTGCCAGCAGCCGCGGACAGTTTCCTTCTGAAGCTTTCTTT.

V is TRBV7-9 and J is TRBJ2-5, with D possibly TRBD2 on 6 matching bases. V lost 4 bases and J 6 bases, leaving 15 bases between the germline ends. The CDR3 is 14 residues long. From germline, CDR1 is SEHNR and CDR2 FQNEAQ (reference sequence). The CDR3 reads CASSSGLRVQTQYF. In DNA form, the CDR3 reads TGTGCCAGCAGCTCGGGACTCCGGGTCCAGACCCAGTACTTC.

The sample holds one count of this clone. The gene calls are TRBV15 and TRBJ2-5; 11 positions match TRBD1. Trimming removed 6 bases from V and 1 base from J; junction bases left unmatched: 7. Germline V lookup: CDR1 LNHNV, CDR2 YYDKDF (reference sequence). The CDR3 is 16 amino acids. CDR3 amino acids: CATRGPGQGAQETQYF. The CDR3 DNA sequence: TGTGCCACCAGGGGACCTGGACAGGGGGCCCAAGAGACCCAGTACTTC.

The CDR3, as DNA: TGTGCCAGTAGTGGACCGGGACAGCCTTCTGGAAACACCATATATTTT. Its protein is CASSGPGQPSGNTIYF. V and J are TRBV19 and TRBJ1-3; the match to TRBD1 covers 7 bases. V lost 5 bases and J lost 1; bases outside the gene matches: 8. The germline gives CDR1 LNHDA, CDR2 SQIVND (reference sequence). CDR3 size: 16 residues.

The chain employs TRBV6-5 and TRBJ1-1; D is unresolved. The CDR3 has 13 residues. Germline CDR1 MNHEY, CDR2 SVGAGI. The ends were cut back, 6 bases at V and 5 bases at J, with 13 bases in the middle. The CDR3 loop reads CASSLRETTEAFF. The CDR3 DNA sequence: TGTGCCAGCAGCCTGCGGGAGACGACTGAAGCTTTCTTT.

The rearrangement uses TRBV19 and TRBJ2-7, with no clear D. CDR3 length equals 14 residues. V was pared by 5 bases and J by 0 bases, with 11 bases between. Germline V lookup: CDR1 LNHDA, CDR2 SQIVND (reference sequence). The CDR3 bases are TGTGCCAGTAGTGAACAGCCGAGCTCCTACGAGCAGTACTTC. The encoded protein is CASSEQPSSYEQYF.

The chain recombines TRBV21-1 with TRBJ2-4; TRBD1, the table's D call, was not compared with the DNA. TRBV21-1 is a known pseudogene. This CDR3 region has 18 residues. The CDR3 coding sequence is TGTGCCAGCACAAAGACAGGGGGCGACGCTCTAGCCAAAAACATTCAGTACTTC. It translates to CASTKTGGDALAKNIQYF.

The chain couples TRBV6-5 to TRBJ2-7; D not certain. The CDR3 covers 10 residues. V was pared by 6 bases and J by 7 bases, with 7 bases between. Per germline, CDR1 MNHEY and CDR2 SVGAGI. CDR3 bases: TGTGCCAGCAGGTTTCAGGAGCAGTACTTC. Protein sequence: CASRFQEQYF.

This chain joins TRBV15 and TRBJ1-2; D is undetermined. Germline values: CDR1 LNHNV, CDR2 YYDKDF (reference sequence). The V gene lost 0 bases and the J gene lost 6 bases, with 8 bases spanning the gap. The CDR3 loop spans 13 amino acids. CDR3 bases: TGTGCCACCAGCAGAGATCGAGTGGATGGCTACACCTTC. Translating it yields CATSRDRVDGYTF. Filled out from reference TRBV15 and TRBJ1-2, the complete variable domain reads DAMVIQNPRYQVTQFGKPVTLSCSQTLNHNVMYWYQQKSSQAPKLLFHYYDKDFNNEADTPDNFQSRRPNTSFCFLDIRSPGLGDTAMYLCATSRDRVDGYTFGSGTRLTVV.

This rearrangement joins TRBV6-5 to TRBJ2-7; possible D gene TRBD2, 6 bases. Trimming left V 2 bases short and J 3 bases short, with 11 bases between. Germline CDR1 reads MNHEY; CDR2 reads SVGAGI. The CDR3 loop spans 14 amino acids. The CDR3 DNA reads TGTGCCAGCAGTTACGCGGCTAGCGACTACGAGCAGTACTTC. This gives the protein CASSYAASDYEQYF.

This chain joins TRBV6-5 and TRBJ2-7, with TRBD1 as a possible D gene (6 bases). Deletions cut 6 bases from V and 3 bases from J, with 18 bases between. The CDR3 is 15 amino acids. Looked up from germline, CDR1 is MNHEY and CDR2 is SVGAGI. CDR3 DNA sequence: TGTGCCAGCAGGATCACGGGACATACCATCTACGAGCAGTACTTC. Translating gives CASRITGHTIYEQYF.

This chain uses TRBV5-1 with TRBJ2-2, with a tentative D call TRBD1 (7 bases). Looked up from germline, CDR1 is SGHRS and CDR2 is YFSETQ. Trimming removed 2 bases from V and 0 bases from J, with 14 bases in between. This CDR3 contains 17 residues. The CDR3 here is CASSFLGGTANTGELFF. The CDR3 coding sequence is TGCGCCAGCAGCTTTCTAGGGGGGACAGCGAACACCGGGGAGCTGTTTTTT.

J is TRBJ2-3 and V is TRBV7-6, with D tentatively TRBD2 (6 bases). Looked up from germline, CDR1 is SGHVS and CDR2 is FNYEAQ. V was trimmed by 3 bases and J by 1 base, leaving 8 bases between them. The CDR3 is 14 residues long. CDR3 sequence reads: CASSFGGGTDTQYF. Written as DNA, the CDR3 is TGTGCCAGCAGCTTCGGCGGGGGCACAGATACGCAGTATTTT.

The gene calls are TRBV19 and TRBJ1-1, with 7 bases that match TRBD1. The V gene end was trimmed by 6 bases and the J gene end by 0 bases; junction bases not matched to a gene: 7. Per the germline V gene, CDR1 is LNHDA and CDR2 is SQIVND (reference sequence). This CDR3 has 15 amino acids. Here the CDR3 DNA reads TGTGCCAGTAGCATCGTGGGACAGTTGAACACTGAAGCTTTCTTT. It encodes CASSIVGQLNTEAFF. Variable domain in full (rest from reference TRBV19 and TRBJ1-1): DGGITQSPKYLFRKEGQNVTLSCEQNLNHDAMYWYRQDPGQGLRLIYYSQIVNDFQKGDIAEGYSVSREKKESFPLTVTSAQKNPTAFYLCASSIVGQLNTEAFFGQGTRLTVV.

The table lists this clone with a count of one. The chain uses TRBV7-9 and TRBJ2-7; tentative D call: TRBD1 (6 bases). V was trimmed by 3 bases and J by 2 bases, leaving 8 bases between them. CDR1 and CDR2 from the germline V gene are SEHNR and FQNEAQ (reference sequence). The CDR3 is 13 residues long. The CDR3 nucleotides read TGTGCCAGCAGCTTTGACAGGACCTACGAGCAGTACTTC. Translation: CASSFDRTYEQYF.